Below are 31 T cell receptor beta chains sequenced from a single sample in a study of T-cell memory formation after mild COVID-19. One entry per CDR3 protein results from TCRdb running MiXCR on the 5' RACE reads. The sample includes around 470,000 distinct CDR3 sequences, around 19% of them seen just once. Specimen: PBMCs or a T cell subset sorted from them (not recorded which). All receptors come from an adult woman who had mild COVID-19 (a few samples of this study predate the infection). Cell type and time point are not known.

The table lists this clonotype with a few counts. The chain has TRBV7-2 and TRBJ2-3, with 13 bases identical to TRBD2. The CDR3 is made up of 18 amino acids. The V gene's germline CDR1 is SGHTA and CDR2 FQGNSA. The J segment lost 1 base and the V segment lost 5 bases, leaving 9 bases of the junction unmatched. The CDR3 sequence is CASSLTSGRAVGTDTQYF. The CDR3 DNA follows: TGTGCCAGCAGCCTCACTAGCGGGAGGGCTGTCGGCACAGATACGCAGTATTTT.

V usage is TRBV4-1 and J usage is TRBJ2-1, with TRBD1 matching 9 bases. The CDR3 contains 17 residues. The ends lost 5 bases at V and 6 bases at J; junction bases unmatched: 14. Germline values: CDR1 MGHRA, CDR2 YSYEKL. The CDR3, as DNA: TGCGCCAGCAGCATCCCAAATACAGGGGGCTGGGGCAATGAGCAGTTCTTC. Translation: CASSIPNTGGWGNEQFF.

This clonotype was counted a few times. This chain links TRBV4-3 with TRBJ2-7; D gene uncertain. Germline V gene sequence: CDR1 LGHNA, CDR2 YSLEER. Trimming removed 0 bases from V and 5 bases from J, with 8 bases in between. CDR3 length: 13 amino acids. The CDR3: CASSQDLGNEQYF. The DNA of the CDR3 is TGCGCCAGCAGCCAAGATCTGGGAAACGAGCAGTACTTC.

The J gene is TRBJ2-7, the V gene TRBV7-6, with D unresolved. V dropped 1 base and J dropped 0 bases, with 13 bases sitting between them. Germline CDR1 reads SGHVS; CDR2 reads FNYEAQ. The CDR3 sequence is 16 residues long. The CDR3: CASSLEVAASSYEQYF. The DNA of the CDR3 is TGTGCCAGCAGCTTAGAAGTGGCTGCTAGCTCCTACGAGCAGTACTTC.

This chain links TRBV19 with TRBJ2-3; tentative D call: TRBD2 (6 bases). Germline V gives CDR1 LNHDA, CDR2 SQIVND (reference sequence). The V gene lost 6 bases and the J gene lost 4 bases, with 17 bases spanning the gap. CDR3 length equals 15 residues. CDR3 protein: CASRGSGVRPDTQYF. The DNA for the CDR3 is TGTGCCAGTAGGGGATCGGGAGTTCGTCCAGATACGCAGTATTTT.

The chain carries TRBV4-2 and TRBJ2-1; 8 bases map to TRBD2. CDR3 length: 17 amino acids. J gave up 1 base and V 0 bases, and 5 bases lay outside the gene matches. Germline V gene sequence: CDR1 LGHNA, CDR2 YNFKEQ. DNA for the CDR3: TGTGCCAGCAGCCAAGATCGGGCGGGAGGATCCTACAATGAGCAGTTCTTC. It is translated as CASSQDRAGGSYNEQFF.

This clonotype was seen repeatedly, ten times or more. The genes are TRBV7-6 and TRBJ1-1; TRBD1 agrees at 7 bases. Germline V gives CDR1 SGHVS, CDR2 FNYEAQ. This CDR3 contains 14 residues. V was clipped by 5 bases and J by 3 bases; unmatched bases: 6. In DNA, the CDR3 is TGTGCCAGCAGCCCCCGGACAGGCTACACTGAAGCTTTCTTT. It is translated as CASSPRTGYTEAFF.

The chain uses TRBV12-5 and TRBJ2-7, with 7 nucleotides matching TRBD1. Trimming cost V 7 bases and J 3 bases; bases outside gene matches: 9. The length of the CDR3 is 14 residues. Germline CDR1 is LGHNT and CDR2 is FRNRAP. Here the CDR3 reads CASAGPGGGYEQYF. The CDR3 DNA sequence: TGTGCTAGTGCCGGACCAGGGGGTGGCTACGAGCAGTACTTC.

This clonotype was picked up many times. The gene calls are TRBV30 and TRBJ2-7, with no clear D. This CDR3 comprises 13 residues. With 3 bases removed from V and 0 bases from J, the gap between germline ends came to 9 bases. Germline CDR1 reads GTSNPN; CDR2 reads SVGIG (reference sequence). The CDR3 DNA reads TGTGCCTGGAGGCGGTTAGACTCCTACGAGCAGTACTTC. Translated, it gives CAWRRLDSYEQYF.

The chain uses TRBV29-1 and TRBJ2-3; D remains unclear. Deletions cut 0 bases from V and 8 bases from J, with 6 bases between. The CDR3 sequence is 11 residues long. CDR1 SQVTM and CDR2 ANQGSEA come from the germline V gene. The CDR3: CSVEDVGTQYF. The CDR3 coding sequence is TGCAGCGTTGAAGACGTGGGTACGCAGTATTTT.

The chain is built from TRBV29-1 and TRBJ2-5, with unresolved D. Germline loops: CDR1 SQVTM, CDR2 ANQGSEA. The V and J ends lost 7 bases and 4 bases respectively, with 13 bases between them. The CDR3 covers 12 residues. In DNA, the CDR3 is TGCAGCGGAGCCGGACGACCAGAGACCCAGTACTTC. As protein: CSGAGRPETQYF.

This clonotype was detected only a few times. V is TRBV27 and J is TRBJ2-7; D gene ambiguous. CDR1 is MNHEY, CDR2 SMNVEV, per germline (reference sequence). The CDR3 loop spans 14 amino acids. V was trimmed by 8 bases and J by 1 base, leaving 15 bases between them. The CDR3 region has the DNA TGTGCCAGCGCTATCATGGACGGGTCCTACGAGCAGTACTTC. The encoded protein is CASAIMDGSYEQYF.

This sequence joins TRBV12-3 or TRBV12-4 and TRBJ1-2; D may be TRBD1 (6 bases). The CDR3 covers 17 residues. Trimming removed 4 bases from V and 4 bases from J, with 22 bases in between. CDR3 protein: CASSSPSTTGLPYGYTF. In DNA form, the CDR3 reads TGTGCCAGCAGTTCCCCATCCACAACAGGGTTGCCCTATGGCTACACCTTC.

The chain has TRBV6-5 and TRBJ2-7, with D maybe TRBD2 (5 bases). V was shortened by 5 bases and J by 9 bases, with 11 bases between the two germline ends. There are 11 residues in the CDR3. The germline V gene encodes CDR1 MNHEY and CDR2 SVGAGI. CDR3 nucleotide sequence: TGTGCCAGCAGTGGGCTAGCTGGGCAGTACTTC. Translated: CASSGLAGQYF.

The chain employs TRBV9 and TRBJ1-1; a weak D match, TRBD1 (5 bases). CDR3 length equals 15 residues. Germline CDR1 and CDR2: SGDLS and YYNGEE. V gave up 0 bases and J gave up 4 bases, with 13 bases separating them. CDR3 coding DNA: TGTGCCAGCAGCGTAGCTGCCCAGGGTCTCACTGAAGCTTTCTTT. It yields the protein CASSVAAQGLTEAFF. Filled out from reference TRBV9 and TRBJ1-1, the complete variable domain reads DSGVTQTPKHLITATGQRVTLRCSPRSGDLSVYWYQQSLDQGLQFLIQYYNGEERAKGNILERFSAQQFPDLHSELNLSSLELGDSALYFCASSVAAQGLTEAFFGQGTRLTVV.

This sequence joins TRBV4-3 and TRBJ1-2, with a weak D call TRBD1 (5 bases). CDR3 length: 15 amino acids. From germline, CDR1 is LGHNA and CDR2 YSLEER. V dropped 0 bases and J dropped 8 bases, with 16 bases sitting between them. The CDR3 is CASSQDSRELRGYTF. CDR3 nucleotide sequence: TGCGCCAGCAGCCAAGATAGCAGGGAATTGAGGGGCTACACCTTC.

The CDR3 sequence: CASSPLEQGLIGNQPQHF. In DNA form, the CDR3 reads TGTGCCAGCAGCCCCCTGGAACAGGGGCTCATTGGCAATCAGCCCCAGCATTTT. The rearrangement links TRBV6-1 to TRBJ1-5, with 7 bases matching TRBD1. The CDR3 is 18 amino acids. V was clipped by 6 bases and J by 2 bases; unmatched bases: 16. Germline CDR1 and CDR2: MNHNS and SASEGT.

The genes are TRBV24-1 and TRBJ2-1; D not resolved. Germline V gives CDR1 KGHDR, CDR2 SFDVKD. Trimming stripped 0 bases from V and 3 bases from J, with 5 bases between. The CDR3 has 14 amino acids. This CDR3 reads CATSDLKSYNEQFF. CDR3 nucleotide sequence: TGTGCCACCAGTGATTTGAAGAGCTACAATGAGCAGTTCTTC.

This clonotype was seen a few times. The rearrangement uses TRBV7-9 and TRBJ1-2; possibly TRBD1 for D (6 bases). CDR3 length equals 14 residues. Trimming left V 1 base short and J 8 bases short, with 14 bases between. The germline CDR1 and CDR2 sequences are SEHNR and FQNEAQ (reference sequence). The CDR3 DNA follows: TGTGCCAGCAGCTTAGGCGGCAGGGGAGTCGGCTACACCTTC. Protein sequence: CASSLGGRGVGYTF. Variable domain in full (rest from reference TRBV7-9 and TRBJ1-2): DTGVSQNPRHKITKRGQNVTFRCDPISEHNRLYWYRQTLGQGPEFLTYFQNEAQLEKSRLLSDRFSAERPKGSFSTLEIQRTEQGDSAMYLCASSLGGRGVGYTFGSGTRLTVV.

This sequence joins TRBV7-9 and TRBJ1-4; D is undetermined. The CDR3 has 15 residues. CDR1 is SEHNR, CDR2 FQNEAQ, per germline (reference sequence). V shed 5 bases and J shed 0 bases, with 10 bases lying between them. The CDR3 loop is CASSPGSATNEKLFF. In DNA form, the CDR3 reads TGTGCCAGCAGCCCCGGGTCAGCAACTAATGAAAAACTGTTTTTT.

This clonotype has only a few counts. The rearrangement links TRBV15 to TRBJ1-2; 8 positions agree with TRBD1. The germline gives CDR1 LNHNV, CDR2 YYDKDF (reference sequence). V lost 2 bases to trimming and J lost 8 bases; unmatched junction nucleotides: 13. This CDR3 has 16 residues. The CDR3 nucleotides are TGTGCCACCAGCAGATACCAGGGGGCCGCATTGGAGGGCTACACCTTC. Translation: CATSRYQGAALEGYTF. Full variable domain (outside the CDR3, taken from reference TRBV15 and TRBJ1-2): DAMVIQNPRYQVTQFGKPVTLSCSQTLNHNVMYWYQQKSSQAPKLLFHYYDKDFNNEADTPDNFQSRRPNTSFCFLDIRSPGLGDTAMYLCATSRYQGAALEGYTFGSGTRLTVV.

The chain joins TRBV24-1 to TRBJ2-3; D uncertain. The CDR3 loop spans 14 amino acids. The V and J ends lost 4 bases and 3 bases respectively, with 10 bases between them. Germline CDR1 and CDR2: KGHDR and SFDVKD. CDR3 coding DNA: TGTGCCACCAGTGAGCCAGACGGGACAGATACGCAGTATTTT. It encodes CATSEPDGTDTQYF.

The chain carries TRBV6-5 and TRBJ1-2; D might be TRBD1 (5 bases). The germline V and J ends were trimmed by 0 bases and 5 bases, with 16 bases remaining between them. Looked up from germline, CDR1 is MNHEY and CDR2 is SVGAGI. The CDR3 has 16 amino acids. CDR3 sequence: CASSYSQTQSGYGYTF. The CDR3, as DNA: TGTGCCAGCAGTTACTCCCAGACGCAATCAGGGTATGGCTACACCTTC.

This clonotype was picked up a small number of times. The chain has TRBV12-3 or TRBV12-4 and TRBJ2-7, with D hard to call. This CDR3 has 14 residues. V dropped 5 bases and J dropped 0 bases, with 11 bases sitting between them. As DNA, the CDR3 is TGTGCCAGCAGTCCCTGGACGGGCTCCTACGAGCAGTACTTC. It specifies CASSPWTGSYEQYF.

V is TRBV7-2 and J is TRBJ2-7, with no clear D. Germline V CDR1 and CDR2: SGHTA, FQGNSA. This CDR3 is built from 14 residues. V lost 1 base and J lost 3, with 10 bases in between. The CDR3 here is CASSLGPINYEQYF. Written as DNA, the CDR3 is TGTGCCAGCAGCTTAGGCCCAATTAACTACGAGCAGTACTTC.

Ten or more counts support this clonotype. The genes are TRBV10-2 and TRBJ1-1; tentative D call: TRBD1 (5 bases). Germline V gene data show CDR1 as WSHSY and CDR2 as SAAADI. The CDR3 extends over 13 amino acids. Trimming took 7 bases from V and 5 from J, leaving 14 bases between them. This chain's CDR3 is CASTLIGGTEAFF. The CDR3 DNA reads TGCGCCAGCACTCTAATTGGGGGGACTGAAGCTTTCTTT.

The J gene is TRBJ1-1, the V gene TRBV20-1; a weak D match, TRBD1 (5 bases). Germline CDR1 reads DFQATT; CDR2 reads SNEGSKA (reference sequence). V was cut by 5 bases and J by 1 base, with 11 bases left in between. CDR3 length equals 13 residues. In DNA, the CDR3 is TGCAGTGCTCCCCGGACACAGAACACTGAAGCTTTCTTT. Protein: CSAPRTQNTEAFF.

This clonotype was detected only a few times. The chain couples TRBV27 to TRBJ2-2, with TRBD1 as a possible D gene (5 bases). The V and J ends lost 4 bases and 3 bases respectively, with 15 bases between them. The CDR3 runs 16 residues. The germline V gene has CDR1 MNHEY and CDR2 SMNVEV (reference sequence). CDR3 in amino acids: CASSSQGFHDTGELFF. CDR3 DNA sequence: TGTGCCAGCAGTTCGCAGGGCTTTCACGACACCGGGGAGCTGTTTTTT.

Concerning this clonotype itself: A single base separates this from a much larger clone, so it may be a read error. This chain joins TRBV12-3 or TRBV12-4 and TRBJ2-7; D possibly corresponds to TRBD1 (5 bases). CDR3 length equals 14 residues. The V end was cut by 6 bases, the J end by 0 bases, with 12 bases between. CDR3 in amino acids: CASSPGHRSYEQYF. The CDR3 region has the DNA TGTGCCAGCAGCCCAGGACATCGCTCCTACGAGCAGTACTTC.

This rearrangement joins TRBV7-2 to TRBJ2-7; maybe TRBD2 (6 bases). Trimming stripped 2 bases from V and 2 bases from J, with 19 bases between. Germline CDR1 SGHTA, CDR2 FQGNSA. This CDR3 comprises 17 residues. CDR3 in DNA: TGTGCCAGCAGCTTAAGTCTATCCGAGACTAGAGCCTACGAGCAGTACTTC. Its translation is CASSLSLSETRAYEQYF.

This clonotype was detected many times. The chain employs TRBV6-5 and TRBJ2-4, with no clear D. CDR1 is MNHEY and CDR2 is SVGAGI in the germline V gene. The CDR3 is made up of 16 amino acids. V was pared by 0 bases and J by 6 bases, with 15 bases between. The CDR3 protein is CASSYSIGPTINIQYF. The CDR3 DNA reads TGTGCCAGCAGTTACTCGATAGGCCCAACAATAAACATTCAGTACTTC.